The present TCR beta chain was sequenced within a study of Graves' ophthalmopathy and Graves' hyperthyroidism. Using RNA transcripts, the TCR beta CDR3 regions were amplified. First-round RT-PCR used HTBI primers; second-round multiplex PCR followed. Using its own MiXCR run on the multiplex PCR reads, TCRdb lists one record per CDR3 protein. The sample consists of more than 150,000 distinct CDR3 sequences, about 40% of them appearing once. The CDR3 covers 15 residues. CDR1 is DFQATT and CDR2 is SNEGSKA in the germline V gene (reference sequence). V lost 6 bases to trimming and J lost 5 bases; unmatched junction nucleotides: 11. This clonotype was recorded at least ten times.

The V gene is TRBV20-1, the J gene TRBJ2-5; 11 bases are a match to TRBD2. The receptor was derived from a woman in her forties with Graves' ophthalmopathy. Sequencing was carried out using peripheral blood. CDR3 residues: CSAAHLAGGVETQYF. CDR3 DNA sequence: TGCAGTGCCGCGCATCTAGCGGGGGGCGTGGAGACCCAGTACTTC.